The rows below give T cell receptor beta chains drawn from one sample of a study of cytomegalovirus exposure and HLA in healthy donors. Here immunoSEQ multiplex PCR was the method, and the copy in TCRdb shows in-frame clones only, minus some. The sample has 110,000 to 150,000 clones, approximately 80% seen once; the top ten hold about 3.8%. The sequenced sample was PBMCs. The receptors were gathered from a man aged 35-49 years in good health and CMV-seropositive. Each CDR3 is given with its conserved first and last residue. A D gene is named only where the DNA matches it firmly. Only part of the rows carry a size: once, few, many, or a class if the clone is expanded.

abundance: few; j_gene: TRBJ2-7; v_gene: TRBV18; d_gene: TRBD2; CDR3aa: CASSPLAGENEQYF; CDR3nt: TGTGCCAGCTCACCACTAGCGGGAGAAAACGAGCAGTACTTC
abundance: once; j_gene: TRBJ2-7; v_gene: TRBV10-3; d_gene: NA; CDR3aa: CAISGEGSSYEQYF; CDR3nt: TGTGCCATCAGTGGGGAAGGGAGTTCATACGAGCAGTACTTC
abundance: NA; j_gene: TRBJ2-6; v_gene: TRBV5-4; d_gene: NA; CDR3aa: CASSLAGGSGANVLTF; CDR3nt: TGTGCCAGCAGCTTGGCCGGGGGCTCTGGGGCCAACGTCCTGACTTTC
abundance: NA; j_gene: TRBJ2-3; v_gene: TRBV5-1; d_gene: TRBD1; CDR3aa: CASSLGGRTGQGGPWSRADTQYF; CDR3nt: TGCGCCAGCAGCTTGGGCGGGAGGACAGGACAGGGGGGCCCATGGTCCAGGGCAGATACGCAGTATTTT
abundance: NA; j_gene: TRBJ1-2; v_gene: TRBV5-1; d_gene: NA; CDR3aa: CASSLDGDYGYTF; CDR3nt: TGCGCCAGCAGCTTGGATGGAGACTATGGCTACACCTTC
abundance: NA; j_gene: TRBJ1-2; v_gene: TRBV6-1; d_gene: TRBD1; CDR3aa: CAREGAGYTF; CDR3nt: TGTGCCAGAGAGGGGGCTGGCTACACCTTC
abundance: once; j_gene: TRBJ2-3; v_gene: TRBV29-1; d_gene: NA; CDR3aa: CSVVFFTQYF; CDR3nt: TGCAGCGTTGTCTTCTTTACGCAGTATTTT
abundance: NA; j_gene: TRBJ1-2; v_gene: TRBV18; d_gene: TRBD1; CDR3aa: CASSPRQGADYGYTF; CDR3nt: TGTGCCAGCTCACCCCGACAGGGGGCAGACTATGGCTACACCTTC
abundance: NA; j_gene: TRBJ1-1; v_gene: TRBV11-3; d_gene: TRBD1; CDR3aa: CASSPGQGEGNTEAFF; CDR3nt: TGTGCCAGCAGCCCGGGACAGGGTGAGGGAAACACTGAAGCTTTCTTT
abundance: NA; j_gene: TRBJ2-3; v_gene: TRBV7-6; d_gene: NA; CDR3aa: CASSPAGGASTDTQYF; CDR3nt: TGTGCCAGCAGCCCTGCCGGGGGAGCCAGCACAGATACGCAGTATTTT
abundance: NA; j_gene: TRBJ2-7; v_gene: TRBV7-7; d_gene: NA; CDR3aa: CASSPEGDGIAGYEQYF; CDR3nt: TGTGCTAGCAGCCCCGAGGGGGATGGAATAGCCGGGTACGAGCAGTACTTC
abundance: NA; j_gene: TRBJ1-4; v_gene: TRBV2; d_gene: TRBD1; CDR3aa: CASSGQGSGEKLFF; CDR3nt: TGTGCCAGCAGTGGACAGGGCTCGGGCGAAAAACTGTTTTTT
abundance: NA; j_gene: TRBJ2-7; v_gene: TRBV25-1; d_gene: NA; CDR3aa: CASSESDWKRGQYF; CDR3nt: TGTGCCAGCAGTGAATCGGATTGGAAACGGGGACAGTACTTC
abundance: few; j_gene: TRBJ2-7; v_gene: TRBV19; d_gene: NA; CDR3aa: CASSIGLGVYEQYF; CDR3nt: TGTGCCAGTAGTATAGGACTAGGAGTCTACGAGCAGTACTTC
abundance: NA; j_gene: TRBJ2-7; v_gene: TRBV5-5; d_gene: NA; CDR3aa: CASSLRATSYEQYF; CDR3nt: TGTGCCAGCAGCCTCAGGGCGACTAGCTACGAGCAGTACTTC
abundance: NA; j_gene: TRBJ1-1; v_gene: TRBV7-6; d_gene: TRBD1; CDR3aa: CASSLLAGGARSERDTEAFF; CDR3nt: TGTGCCAGCAGCTTATTGGCAGGGGGCGCTAGGAGCGAGAGGGACACTGAAGCTTTCTTT
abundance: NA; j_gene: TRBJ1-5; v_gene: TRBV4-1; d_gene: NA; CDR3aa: CASSQEAGNQPQHF; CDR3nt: TGCGCCAGCAGCCAAGAAGCGGGGAATCAGCCCCAGCATTTT
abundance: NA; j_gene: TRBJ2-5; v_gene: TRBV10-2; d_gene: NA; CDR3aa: CASSEGGGGETQYF; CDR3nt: TGCGCCAGCAGTGAGGGGGGCGGGGGAGAGACCCAGTACTTC
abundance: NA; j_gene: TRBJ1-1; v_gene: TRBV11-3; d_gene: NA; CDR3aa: CASSSRAGTRLAFF; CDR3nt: TGTGCCAGCAGCTCTCGGGCGGGAACCCGACTTGCTTTCTTT
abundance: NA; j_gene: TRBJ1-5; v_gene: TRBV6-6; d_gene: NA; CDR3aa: CASTYGGSNQPQHF; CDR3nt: TGTGCCAGCACCTACGGAGGGTCGAATCAGCCCCAGCATTTT
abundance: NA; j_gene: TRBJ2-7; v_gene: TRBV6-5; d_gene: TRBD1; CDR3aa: CASRSHGQGSYEQYF; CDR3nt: TGTGCCAGCAGATCCCACGGACAGGGCTCCTACGAGCAGTACTTC
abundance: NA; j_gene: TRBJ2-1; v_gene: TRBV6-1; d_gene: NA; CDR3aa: CASTRGVYNEQFF; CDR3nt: TGTGCCAGCACCAGGGGGGTCTACAATGAGCAGTTCTTC
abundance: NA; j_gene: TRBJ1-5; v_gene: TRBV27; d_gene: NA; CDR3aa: CASRKRDQPQHF; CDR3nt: TGTGCCAGCAGAAAGCGAGATCAGCCCCAGCATTTT
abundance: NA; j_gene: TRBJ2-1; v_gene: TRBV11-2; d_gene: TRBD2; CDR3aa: CASSLVVPRLAGDNEQFF; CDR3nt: TGTGCCAGCAGCTTAGTAGTCCCTAGGTTAGCGGGAGATAATGAGCAGTTCTTC
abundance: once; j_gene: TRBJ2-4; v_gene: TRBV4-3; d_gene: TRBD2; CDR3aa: CASSHETSGWNIQYF; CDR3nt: TGCGCCAGCAGCCATGAGACTAGCGGGTGGAACATTCAGTACTTC
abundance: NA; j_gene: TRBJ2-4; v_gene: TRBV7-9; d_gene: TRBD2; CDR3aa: CASSFSGGAKNIQYF; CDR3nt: TGTGCCAGCAGCTTCAGCGGGGGGGCCAAAAACATTCAGTACTTC